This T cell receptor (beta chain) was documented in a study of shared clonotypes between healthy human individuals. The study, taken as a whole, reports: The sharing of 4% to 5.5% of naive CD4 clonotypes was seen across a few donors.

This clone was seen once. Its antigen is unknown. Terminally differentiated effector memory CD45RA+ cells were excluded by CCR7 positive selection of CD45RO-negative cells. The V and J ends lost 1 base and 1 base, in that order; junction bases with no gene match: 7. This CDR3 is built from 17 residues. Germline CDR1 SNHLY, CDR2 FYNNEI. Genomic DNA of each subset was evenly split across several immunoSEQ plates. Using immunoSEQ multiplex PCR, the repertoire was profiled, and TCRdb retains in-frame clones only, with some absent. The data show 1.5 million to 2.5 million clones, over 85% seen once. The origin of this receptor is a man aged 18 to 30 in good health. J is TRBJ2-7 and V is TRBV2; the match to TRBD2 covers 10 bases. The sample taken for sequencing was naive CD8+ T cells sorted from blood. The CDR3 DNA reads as TGTGCCAGCAGTGAAGAGGCTAGCGGGAGCCCTTCCTACGAGCAGTACTTC. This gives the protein CASSEEASGSPSYEQYF.